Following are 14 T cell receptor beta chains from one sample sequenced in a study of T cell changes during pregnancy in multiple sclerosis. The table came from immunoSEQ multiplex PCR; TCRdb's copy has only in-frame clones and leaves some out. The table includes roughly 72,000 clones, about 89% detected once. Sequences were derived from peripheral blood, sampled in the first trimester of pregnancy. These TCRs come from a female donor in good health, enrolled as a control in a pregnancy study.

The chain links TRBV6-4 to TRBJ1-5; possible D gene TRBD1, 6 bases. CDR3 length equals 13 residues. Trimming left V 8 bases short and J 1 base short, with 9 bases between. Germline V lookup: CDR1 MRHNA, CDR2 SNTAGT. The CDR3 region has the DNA TGTGCCAGCTCAGGACAGAGCAATCAGCCCCAGCATTTT. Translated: CASSGQSNQPQHF.

The CDR3 loop is CASSYASGTEAFF. In DNA form, the CDR3 reads TGTGCCAGCAGCTACGCGTCGGGCACTGAAGCTTTCTTT. V usage is TRBV5-4 and J usage is TRBJ1-1; D gene ambiguous. Trimming shortened V by 3 bases and J by 4 bases, and 10 bases separated the two germline ends. CDR1 and CDR2 (germline): SGHNT, YYREEE (reference sequence). CDR3 length: 13 residues.

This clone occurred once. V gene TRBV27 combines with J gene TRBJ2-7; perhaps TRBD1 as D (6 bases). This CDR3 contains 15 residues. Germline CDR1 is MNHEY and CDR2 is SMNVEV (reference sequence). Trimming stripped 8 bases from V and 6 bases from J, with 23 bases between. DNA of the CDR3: TGTGCCAGCGGCCTCATTCAGGGGACCGTCGGCGAGCAGTACTTC. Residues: CASGLIQGTVGEQYF.

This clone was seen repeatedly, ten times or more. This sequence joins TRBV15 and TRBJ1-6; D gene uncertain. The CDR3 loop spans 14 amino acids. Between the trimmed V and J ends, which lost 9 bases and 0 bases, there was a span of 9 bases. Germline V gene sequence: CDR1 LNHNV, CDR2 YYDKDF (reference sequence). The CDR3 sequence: CATSGFSYNSPLHF. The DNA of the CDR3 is TGTGCCACTTCGGGTTTCTCCTATAATTCACCCCTCCACTTT.

The CDR3 loop is CASSSGRVRSEAFF. CDR3 coding DNA: TGTGCCAGCAGTTCGGGCAGGGTAAGATCTGAAGCTTTCTTT. The rearrangement joins TRBV28 to TRBJ1-1, with D possibly being TRBD1 (5 bases). The germline V and J ends were trimmed by 4 bases and 6 bases, with 15 bases remaining between them. The CDR3 totals 14 residues. The germline gives CDR1 MDHEN, CDR2 SYDVKM.

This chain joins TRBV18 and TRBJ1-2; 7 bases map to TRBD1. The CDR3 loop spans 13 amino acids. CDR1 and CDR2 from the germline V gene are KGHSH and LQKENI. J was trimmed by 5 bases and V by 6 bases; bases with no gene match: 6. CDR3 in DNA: TGTGCCAGCTCCCCAGACAGGGATTATGGCTACACCTTC. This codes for CASSPDRDYGYTF.

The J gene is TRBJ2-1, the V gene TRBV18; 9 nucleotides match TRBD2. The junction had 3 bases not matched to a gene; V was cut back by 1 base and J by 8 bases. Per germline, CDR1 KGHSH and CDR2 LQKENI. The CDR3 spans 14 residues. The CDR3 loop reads CASSPLPSGDEQFF. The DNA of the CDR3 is TGTGCCAGCTCACCACTTCCTAGCGGGGATGAGCAGTTCTTC.

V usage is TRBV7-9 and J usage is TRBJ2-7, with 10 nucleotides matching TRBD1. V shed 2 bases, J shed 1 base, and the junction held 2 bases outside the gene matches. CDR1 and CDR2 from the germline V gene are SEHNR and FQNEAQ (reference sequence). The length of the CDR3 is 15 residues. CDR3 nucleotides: TGTGCCAGCAGCTTACCGGACAGGGGGTCCTACGAGCAGTACTTC. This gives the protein CASSLPDRGSYEQYF. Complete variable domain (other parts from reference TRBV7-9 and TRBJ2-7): DTGVSQNPRHKITKRGQNVTFRCDPISEHNRLYWYRQTLGQGPEFLTYFQNEAQLEKSRLLSDRFSAERPKGSFSTLEIQRTEQGDSAMYLCASSLPDRGSYEQYFGPGTRLTVT.

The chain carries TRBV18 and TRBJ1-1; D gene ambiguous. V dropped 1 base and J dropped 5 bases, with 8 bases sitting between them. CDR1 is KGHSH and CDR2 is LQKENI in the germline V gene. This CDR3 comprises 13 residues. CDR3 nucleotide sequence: TGTGCCAGCTCACCACTGGCAAGAACTGAAGCTTTCTTT. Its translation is CASSPLARTEAFF.

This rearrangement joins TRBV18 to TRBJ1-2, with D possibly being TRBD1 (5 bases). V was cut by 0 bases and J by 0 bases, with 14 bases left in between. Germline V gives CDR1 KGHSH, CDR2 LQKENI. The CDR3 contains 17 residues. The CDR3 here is CASSPPPGSIANYGYTF. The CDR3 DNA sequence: TGTGCCAGCTCACCACCCCCAGGGTCGATAGCTAACTATGGCTACACCTTC.

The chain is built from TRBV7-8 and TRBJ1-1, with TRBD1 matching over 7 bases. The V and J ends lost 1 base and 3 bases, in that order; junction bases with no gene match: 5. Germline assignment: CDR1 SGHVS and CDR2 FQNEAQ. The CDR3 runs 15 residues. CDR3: CASSLVKGGDTEAFF. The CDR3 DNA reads TGTGCCAGCAGCTTAGTAAAAGGGGGCGACACTGAAGCTTTCTTT.

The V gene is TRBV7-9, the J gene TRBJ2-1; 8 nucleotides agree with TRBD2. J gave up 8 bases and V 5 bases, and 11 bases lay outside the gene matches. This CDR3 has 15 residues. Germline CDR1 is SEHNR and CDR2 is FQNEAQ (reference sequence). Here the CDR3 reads CASSTRTSGGHEQFF. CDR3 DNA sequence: TGTGCCAGCAGCACCCGAACTAGCGGCGGGCATGAGCAGTTCTTC.

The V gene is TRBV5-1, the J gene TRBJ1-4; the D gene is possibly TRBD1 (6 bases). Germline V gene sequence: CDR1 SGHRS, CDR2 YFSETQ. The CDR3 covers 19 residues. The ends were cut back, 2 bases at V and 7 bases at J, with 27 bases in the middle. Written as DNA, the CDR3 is TGCGCCAGCAGCTTTCGTGTCCCAGGGACACCAGGTGCTGTTGAAAAACTGTTTTTT. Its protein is CASSFRVPGTPGAVEKLFF. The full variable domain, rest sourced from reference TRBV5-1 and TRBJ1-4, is KAGVTQTPRYLIKTRGQQVTLSCSPISGHRSVSWYQQTPGQGLQFLFEYFSETQRNKGNFPGRFSGRQFSNSRSEMNVSTLELGDSALYLCASSFRVPGTPGAVEKLFFGSGTQLSVL.

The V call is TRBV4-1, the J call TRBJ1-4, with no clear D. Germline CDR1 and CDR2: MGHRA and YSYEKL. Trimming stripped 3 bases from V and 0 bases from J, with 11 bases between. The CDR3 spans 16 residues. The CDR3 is CASSHFSSTTNEKLFF. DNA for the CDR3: TGCGCCAGCAGCCACTTCTCGAGTACAACTAATGAAAAACTGTTTTTT.